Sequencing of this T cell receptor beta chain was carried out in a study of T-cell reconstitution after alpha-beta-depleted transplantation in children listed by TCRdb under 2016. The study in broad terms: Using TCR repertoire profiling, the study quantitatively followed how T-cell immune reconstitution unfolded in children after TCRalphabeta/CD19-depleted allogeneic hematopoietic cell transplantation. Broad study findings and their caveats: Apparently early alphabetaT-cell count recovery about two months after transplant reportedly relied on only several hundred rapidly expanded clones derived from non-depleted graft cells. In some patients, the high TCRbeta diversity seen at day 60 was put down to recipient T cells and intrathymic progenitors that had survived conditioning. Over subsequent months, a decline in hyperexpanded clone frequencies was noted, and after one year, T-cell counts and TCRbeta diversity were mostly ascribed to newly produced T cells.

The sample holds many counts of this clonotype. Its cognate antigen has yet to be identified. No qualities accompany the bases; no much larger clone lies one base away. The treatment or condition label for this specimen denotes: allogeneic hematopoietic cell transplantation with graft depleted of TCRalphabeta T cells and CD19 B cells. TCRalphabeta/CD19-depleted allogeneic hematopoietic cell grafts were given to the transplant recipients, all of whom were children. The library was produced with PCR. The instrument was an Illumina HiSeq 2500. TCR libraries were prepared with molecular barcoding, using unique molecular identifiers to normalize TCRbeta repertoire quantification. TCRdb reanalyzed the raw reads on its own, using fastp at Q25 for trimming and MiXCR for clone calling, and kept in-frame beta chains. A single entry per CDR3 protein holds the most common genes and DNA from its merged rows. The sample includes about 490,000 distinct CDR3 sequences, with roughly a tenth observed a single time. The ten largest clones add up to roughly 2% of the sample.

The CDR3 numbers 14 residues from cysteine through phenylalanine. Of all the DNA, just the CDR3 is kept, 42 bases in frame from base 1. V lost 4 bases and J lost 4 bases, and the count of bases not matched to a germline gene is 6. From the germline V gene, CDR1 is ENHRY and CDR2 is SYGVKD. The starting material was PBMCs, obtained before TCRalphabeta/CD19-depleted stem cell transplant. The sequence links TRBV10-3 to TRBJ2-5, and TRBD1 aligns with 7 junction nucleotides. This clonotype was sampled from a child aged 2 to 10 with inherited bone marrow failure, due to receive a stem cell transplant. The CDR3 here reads CAISAHSGGETQYF. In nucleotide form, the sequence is TGTGCCATCAGTGCTCACTCAGGGGGAGAGACCCAGTACTTC.